One and the same sample provided the 21 T cell receptor beta chains below, sequenced in a study of cytomegalovirus exposure and HLA in healthy donors. PCR involved 60 Vbeta and 13 Jbeta primers. Libraries were prepared by immunoSEQ multiplex PCR; TCRdb keeps only in-frame clonotypes and omits some of them. The record lists about 110,000 clones, of which the ten most abundant hold around 7%. Source material: PBMCs. The receptors were sampled from a man aged 40-49 years in good health and CMV-seropositive.

The chain uses TRBV27 and TRBJ2-7; 8 nucleotides line up with TRBD1. Germline lookup yields CDR1 MNHEY and CDR2 SMNVEV (reference sequence). V was clipped by 2 bases and J by 0 bases; unmatched bases: 12. The CDR3 extends over 18 amino acids. The CDR3 DNA is TGTGCCAGCAGTTTAGCGGGACAGGCGTTACTCAGCTCCTACGAGCAGTACTTC. Translation gives CASSLAGQALLSSYEQYF.

V gene TRBV7-9 combines with J gene TRBJ1-5, with D maybe TRBD1 (5 bases). The germline V and J ends were trimmed by 1 base and 7 bases, with 11 bases remaining between them. The germline V gene has CDR1 SEHNR and CDR2 FQNEAQ (reference sequence). The CDR3 runs 14 residues. CDR3 in amino acids: CASSLGAGKQPQHF. CDR3 bases: TGTGCCAGCAGCTTAGGGGCAGGGAAACAGCCCCAGCATTTT.

The rearrangement joins TRBV7-9 to TRBJ2-5, with a tentative D call TRBD1 (6 bases). This CDR3 region has 16 residues. With 5 bases removed from V and 5 bases from J, the gap between germline ends came to 21 bases. Germline V CDR1 and CDR2: SEHNR, FQNEAQ (reference sequence). The CDR3 coding sequence is TGTGCCAGCAGCCTACCCCTTTCAGGGGAGTGGGAGACCCAGTACTTC. This encodes CASSLPLSGEWETQYF.

This chain uses TRBV6-6 with TRBJ1-4; D perhaps matches TRBD1 (6 bases). The CDR3 covers 12 residues. Germline V gene data show CDR1 as MNHNY and CDR2 as SVGAGI (reference sequence). V was pared by 6 bases and J by 12 bases, with 14 bases between. The CDR3 region is CASRPDRRELFF. The CDR3 DNA reads TGTGCCAGCAGACCAGACAGGCGAGAACTGTTTTTT.

This sequence joins TRBV5-6 and TRBJ2-1; TRBD1 is a possible D gene (6 bases). Trimming took off 5 bases at V and 9 bases at J, with 18 bases between the two ends. Germline V CDR1 and CDR2: SGHDT, YYEEEE. This CDR3 spans 14 amino acids. CDR3 amino acids: CASRPGQNPGEQFF. Here the CDR3 DNA reads TGTGCCAGCAGACCAGGACAGAACCCCGGTGAGCAGTTCTTC.

This chain links TRBV5-1 with TRBJ2-5; TRBD2 might be the D (6 bases). The CDR3 consists of 13 residues. The V and J ends lost 5 bases and 5 bases respectively, with 13 bases between them. CDR1 and CDR2 (germline): SGHRS, YFSETQ. The CDR3 DNA follows: TGCGCCAGCAGACGGTGGGAGGTTGAGACCCAGTACTTC. Amino acids: CASRRWEVETQYF.

This clone is medium-sized by frequency. The chain recombines TRBV19 with TRBJ2-2; D gene unclear. Germline V gene sequence: CDR1 LNHDA, CDR2 SQIVND (reference sequence). This CDR3 has 15 residues. Trimming stripped 7 bases from V and 0 bases from J, with 12 bases between. The CDR3 nucleotides are TGTGCCAGTAAACCCACCCGGGCGAACACCGGGGAGCTGTTTTTT. It yields the protein CASKPTRANTGELFF.

This chain connects TRBV28 to TRBJ2-6; the match to TRBD2 covers 10 bases. Germline V lookup: CDR1 MDHEN, CDR2 SYDVKM. CDR3 size: 20 residues. Trimming cost V 2 bases and J 2 bases; bases outside gene matches: 12. Written as DNA, the CDR3 is TGTGCCAGCAGTTTAGAGTTCCTAGCGGGAGACCCGACTGGGGCCAACGTCCTGACTTTC. Its protein product is CASSLEFLAGDPTGANVLTF.

The rearrangement joins TRBV15 to TRBJ2-5, with 8 bases identical to TRBD2. The CDR3 loop spans 15 amino acids. V shed 2 bases, J shed 7 bases, and the junction held 9 bases outside the gene matches. Germline V CDR1 and CDR2: LNHNV, YYDKDF (reference sequence). CDR3 coding DNA: TGTGCCACCAGCAGAACCGGGGGGGAAATTGGGACCCAGTACTTC. It yields the protein CATSRTGGEIGTQYF.

The chain couples TRBV27 to TRBJ2-2; 9 bases are shared with TRBD1. The V gene's germline CDR1 is MNHEY and CDR2 SMNVEV (reference sequence). The CDR3 runs to 17 residues. The trim removed 5 bases at V and 7 bases at J, leaving 14 bases unmatched. The CDR3 is CASSPSRDRVLNGELFF. CDR3 coding DNA: TGTGCCAGCAGTCCTTCGAGGGACAGGGTACTTAACGGGGAGCTGTTTTTT.

CDR3 sequence reads: CAWSVTTGYEQYF. CDR3 bases: TGTGCCTGGAGTGTAACTACAGGCTACGAGCAGTACTTC. This chain links TRBV30 with TRBJ2-7, with D possibly being TRBD1 (5 bases). Trimming removed 0 bases from V and 3 bases from J, with 9 bases in between. The CDR3 spans 13 residues. Germline-derived CDR1 and CDR2 are GTSNPN and SVGIG (reference sequence). The whole variable domain, filled in from reference TRBV30 and TRBJ2-7, reads SQTIHQWPATLVQPVGSPLSLECTVEGTSNPNLYWYRQAAGRGLQLLFYSVGIGQISSEVPQNLSASRPQDRQFILSSKKLLLSDSGFYLCAWSVTTGYEQYFGPGTRLTVT.

The rearrangement uses TRBV28 and TRBJ2-7; D is possibly TRBD1 (7 bases). The CDR3 consists of 14 residues. V lost 3 bases to trimming and J lost 3 bases, with 12 bases between them. CDR1 and CDR2 from the germline V gene are MDHEN and SYDVKM. CDR3 region: CASSFRGDFYEQYF. CDR3 in DNA: TGTGCCAGCAGTTTCAGGGGGGACTTCTACGAGCAGTACTTC.

The chain carries TRBV5-5 and TRBJ1-2; D might be TRBD1 (5 bases). The CDR3 is made up of 14 amino acids. With 3 bases removed from V and 0 bases from J, the gap between germline ends came to 9 bases. Germline assignment: CDR1 SGHKS and CDR2 YYEKEE (reference sequence). The CDR3, as DNA: TGTGCCAGCAGCTGGGGCCTGGCTAACTATGGCTACACCTTC. Amino acids: CASSWGLANYGYTF.

The chain couples TRBV27 to TRBJ1-3; tentatively, D is TRBD1 (6 bases). CDR1 and CDR2 from the germline V gene are MNHEY and SMNVEV (reference sequence). CDR3 size: 18 residues. V lost 0 bases to trimming and J lost 0 bases, with 15 bases between them. This CDR3 reads CASSLSAPGQHSGNTIYF. CDR3 bases: TGTGCCAGCAGTTTATCGGCCCCCGGACAGCACTCTGGAAACACCATATATTTT.

The rearrangement links TRBV15 to TRBJ2-3; D is ambiguous. The CDR3 spans 13 residues. Germline V gene sequence: CDR1 LNHNV, CDR2 YYDKDF (reference sequence). Trimming took off 5 bases at V and 0 bases at J, with 6 bases between the two ends. CDR3 sequence reads: CATSRSSTDTQYF. CDR3 coding DNA: TGTGCCACCAGCCGAAGCAGCACAGATACGCAGTATTTT.

V gene TRBV5-1 combines with J gene TRBJ2-3, with a tentative D call TRBD2 (6 bases). CDR3 length: 15 residues. The V and J ends lost 0 bases and 5 bases respectively, with 13 bases between them. Germline values: CDR1 SGHRS, CDR2 YFSETQ. The CDR3 protein is CASSLDSGVKDTQYF. The CDR3, as DNA: TGCGCCAGCAGCTTGGATTCGGGGGTTAAAGATACGCAGTATTTT.

The V call is TRBV2, the J call TRBJ2-7; TRBD2 agrees at 12 bases. V trimming: 6 bases; J trimming: 2 bases; junction bases outside the gene matches: 5. This CDR3 has 15 residues. The germline gives CDR1 SNHLY, CDR2 FYNNEI. This CDR3 reads CASRGLAGHPYEQYF. Written as DNA, the CDR3 is TGTGCCAGCAGGGGACTAGCGGGCCACCCCTACGAGCAGTACTTC.

This chain joins TRBV9 and TRBJ2-1; 7 bases match TRBD2. V shed 0 bases and J 10 bases; nucleotides not matched to a gene: 7. The CDR3 extends over 14 amino acids. Germline CDR1 is SGDLS and CDR2 is YYNGEE. The CDR3 nucleotides are TGTGCCAGCAGCGTAGTGGGAGGGCGCGCCGAGCAGTTCTTC. It codes for CASSVVGGRAEQFF.

The chain uses TRBV6-4 and TRBJ1-5; D is ambiguous. Between the trimmed V and J ends, which lost 4 bases and 5 bases, there was a span of 9 bases. CDR1 and CDR2 (germline): MRHNA, SNTAGT. The CDR3 is made up of 13 amino acids. The CDR3 bases are TGTGCCAGCAGTGGCGAATCGGATCAGCCCCAGCATTTT. It codes for CASSGESDQPQHF.

The J gene is TRBJ2-7, the V gene TRBV7-9; D may be TRBD1 (6 bases). CDR3 length: 15 amino acids. Deletions cut 5 bases from V and 0 bases from J, with 14 bases between. Per germline, CDR1 SEHNR and CDR2 FQNEAQ (reference sequence). The CDR3 is CASSPPGTSSYEQYF. Here the CDR3 DNA reads TGTGCCAGCAGCCCTCCCGGGACAAGCTCCTACGAGCAGTACTTC.

Written as DNA, the CDR3 is TGCGCCAGCAGTTCCGGGACAGGAATCTCCTACGAGCAGTACTTC. Residues: CASSSGTGISYEQYF. The chain uses TRBV4-1 and TRBJ2-7; 8 bases line up with TRBD1. The CDR3 has 15 amino acids. Germline CDR1 is MGHRA and CDR2 is YSYEKL. V trimming: 6 bases; J trimming: 0 bases; junction bases outside the gene matches: 7.